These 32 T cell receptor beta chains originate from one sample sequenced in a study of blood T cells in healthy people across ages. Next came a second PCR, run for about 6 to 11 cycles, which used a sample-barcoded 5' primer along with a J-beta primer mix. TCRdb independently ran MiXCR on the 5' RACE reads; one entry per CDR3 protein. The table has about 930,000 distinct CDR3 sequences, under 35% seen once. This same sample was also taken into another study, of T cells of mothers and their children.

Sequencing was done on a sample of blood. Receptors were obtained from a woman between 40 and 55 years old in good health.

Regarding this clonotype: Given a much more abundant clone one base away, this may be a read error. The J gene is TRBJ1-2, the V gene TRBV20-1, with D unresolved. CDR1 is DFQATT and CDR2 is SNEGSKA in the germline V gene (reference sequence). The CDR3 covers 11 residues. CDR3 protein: CRATGVGGYTF. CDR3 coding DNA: TGCAGGGCCACCGGGGTTGGTGGCTACACCTTC.

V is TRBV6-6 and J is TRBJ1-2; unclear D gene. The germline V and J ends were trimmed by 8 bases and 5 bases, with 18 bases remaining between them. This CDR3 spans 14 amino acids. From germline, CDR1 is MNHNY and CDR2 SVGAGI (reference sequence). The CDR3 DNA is TGTGCCAGCTCCCCGGCCGGGCTCGGGTATGGCTACACCTTC. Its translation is CASSPAGLGYGYTF.

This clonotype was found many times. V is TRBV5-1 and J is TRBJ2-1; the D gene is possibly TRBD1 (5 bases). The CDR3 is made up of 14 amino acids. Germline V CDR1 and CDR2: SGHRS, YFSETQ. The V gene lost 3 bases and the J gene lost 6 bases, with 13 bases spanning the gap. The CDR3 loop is CASSSQGIGNEQFF. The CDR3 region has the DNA TGCGCCAGCAGCTCTCAGGGAATAGGCAATGAGCAGTTCTTC. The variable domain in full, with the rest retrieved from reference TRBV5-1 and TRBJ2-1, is KAGVTQTPRYLIKTRGQQVTLSCSPISGHRSVSWYQQTPGQGLQFLFEYFSETQRNKGNFPGRFSGRQFSNSRSEMNVSTLELGDSALYLCASSSQGIGNEQFFGPGTRLTVL.

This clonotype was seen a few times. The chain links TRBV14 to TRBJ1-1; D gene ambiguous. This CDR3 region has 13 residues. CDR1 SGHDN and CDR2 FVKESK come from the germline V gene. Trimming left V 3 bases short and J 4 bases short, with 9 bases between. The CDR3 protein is CASSQEMSTEAFF. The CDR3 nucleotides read TGTGCCAGCAGCCAGGAGATGAGCACTGAAGCTTTCTTT. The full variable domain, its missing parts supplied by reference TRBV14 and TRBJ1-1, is EAGVTQFPSHSVIEKGQTVTLRCDPISGHDNLYWYRRVMGKEIKFLLHFVKESKQDESGMPNNRFLAERTGGTYSTLKVQPAELEDSGVYFCASSQEMSTEAFFGQGTRLTVV.

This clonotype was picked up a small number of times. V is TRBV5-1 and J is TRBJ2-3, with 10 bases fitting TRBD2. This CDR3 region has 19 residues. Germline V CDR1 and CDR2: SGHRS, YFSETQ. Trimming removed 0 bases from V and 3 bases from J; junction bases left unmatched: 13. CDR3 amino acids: CASSLATTLKTSGTDTQYF. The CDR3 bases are TGCGCCAGCAGCTTGGCTACGACCTTGAAGACTAGCGGGACAGATACGCAGTATTTT.

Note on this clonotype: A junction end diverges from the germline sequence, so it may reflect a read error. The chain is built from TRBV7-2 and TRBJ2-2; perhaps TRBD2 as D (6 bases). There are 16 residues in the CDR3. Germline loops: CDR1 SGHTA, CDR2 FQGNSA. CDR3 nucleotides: TGTGCCAACAGCTTATTTGGAGGGGCGAACACCGGGGAGCTGTTTTTT. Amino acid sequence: CANSLFGGANTGELFF.

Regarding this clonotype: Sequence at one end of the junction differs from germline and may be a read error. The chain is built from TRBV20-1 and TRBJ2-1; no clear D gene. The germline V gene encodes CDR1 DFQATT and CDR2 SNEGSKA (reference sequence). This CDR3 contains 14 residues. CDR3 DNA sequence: TGCAGTGCTAATCCCCGTCACTACTACAGTGAGCAGTTCTTT. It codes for CSANPRHYYSEQFF.

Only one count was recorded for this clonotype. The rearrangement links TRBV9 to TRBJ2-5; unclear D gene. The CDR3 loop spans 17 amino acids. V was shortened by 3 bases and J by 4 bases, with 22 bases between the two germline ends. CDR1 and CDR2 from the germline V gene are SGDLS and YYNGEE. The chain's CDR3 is CASSAFLEAEGRETQYF. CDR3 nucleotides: TGTGCCAGCAGCGCCTTCCTTGAGGCGGAAGGACGAGAGACCCAGTACTTC.

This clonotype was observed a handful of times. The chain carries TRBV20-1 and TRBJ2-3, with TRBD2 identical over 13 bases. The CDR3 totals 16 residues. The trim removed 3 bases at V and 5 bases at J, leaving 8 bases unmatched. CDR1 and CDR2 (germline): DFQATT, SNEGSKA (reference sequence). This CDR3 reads CSARELAGGTLDTQYF. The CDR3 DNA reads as TGCAGTGCTAGGGAACTAGCGGGGGGGACCTTAGATACGCAGTATTTT.

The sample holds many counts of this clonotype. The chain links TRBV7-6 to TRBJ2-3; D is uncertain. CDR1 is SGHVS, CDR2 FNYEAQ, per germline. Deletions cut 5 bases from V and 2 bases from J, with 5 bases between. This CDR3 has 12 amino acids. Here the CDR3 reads CASSTFTDTQYF. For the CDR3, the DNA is TGTGCCAGCAGCACCTTCACAGATACGCAGTATTTT.

The CDR3 sequence: CASSKRLRGSNQPQHF. The CDR3 DNA is TGTGCCAGCAGTAAGCGCCTAAGGGGTAGCAATCAGCCCCAGCATTTT. The chain employs TRBV28 and TRBJ1-5; TRBD1 is a possible D gene (5 bases). Germline assignment: CDR1 MDHEN and CDR2 SYDVKM. The CDR3 runs 16 residues. V lost 5 bases and J 0 bases, leaving 14 bases between the germline ends.

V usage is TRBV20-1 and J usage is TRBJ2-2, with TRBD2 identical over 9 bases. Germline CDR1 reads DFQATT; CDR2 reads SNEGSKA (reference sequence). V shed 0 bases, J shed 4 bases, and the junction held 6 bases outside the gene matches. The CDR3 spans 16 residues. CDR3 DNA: TGCAGTGCTAGAGAATTAGCGGGAGATGGCACCGGGGAGCTGTTTTTT. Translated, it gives CSARELAGDGTGELFF.

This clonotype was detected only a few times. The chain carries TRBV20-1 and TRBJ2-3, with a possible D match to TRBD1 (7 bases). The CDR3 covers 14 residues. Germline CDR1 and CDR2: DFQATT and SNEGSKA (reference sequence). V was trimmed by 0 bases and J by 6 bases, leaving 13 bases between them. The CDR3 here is CSAREAGGRDTQYF. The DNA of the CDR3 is TGCAGTGCTAGAGAGGCAGGGGGGCGGGATACGCAGTATTTT.

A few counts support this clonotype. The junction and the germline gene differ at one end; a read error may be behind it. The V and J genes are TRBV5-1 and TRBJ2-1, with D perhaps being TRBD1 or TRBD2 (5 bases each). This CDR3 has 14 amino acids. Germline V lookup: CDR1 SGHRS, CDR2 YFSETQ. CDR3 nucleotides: TGCGCCAGCAGCTTGGCGGGACGGTACAATGGGCAGTTCTTC. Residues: CASSLAGRYNGQFF.

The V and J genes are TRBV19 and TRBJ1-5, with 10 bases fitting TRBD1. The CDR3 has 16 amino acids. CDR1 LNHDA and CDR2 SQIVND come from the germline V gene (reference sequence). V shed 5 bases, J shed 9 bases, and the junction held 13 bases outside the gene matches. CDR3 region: CASSSSDRGNLPPQHF. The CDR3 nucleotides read TGTGCCAGTAGTTCATCGGACAGGGGGAATTTGCCGCCCCAGCATTTT.

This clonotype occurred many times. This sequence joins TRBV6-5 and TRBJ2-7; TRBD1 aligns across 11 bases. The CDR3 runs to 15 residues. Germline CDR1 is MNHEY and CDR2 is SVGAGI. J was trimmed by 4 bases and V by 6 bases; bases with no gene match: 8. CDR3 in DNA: TGTGCCAGCAGCAAGGGTGGGACAGGGGGGTACGAGCAGTACTTC. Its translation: CASSKGGTGGYEQYF.

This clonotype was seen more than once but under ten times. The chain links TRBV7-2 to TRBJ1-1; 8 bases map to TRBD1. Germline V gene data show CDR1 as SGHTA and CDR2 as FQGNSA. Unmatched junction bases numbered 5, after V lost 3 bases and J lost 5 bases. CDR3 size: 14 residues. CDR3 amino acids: CASSFSGGYTEAFF. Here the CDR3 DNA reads TGTGCCAGCAGCTTCTCAGGGGGCTATACTGAAGCTTTCTTT.

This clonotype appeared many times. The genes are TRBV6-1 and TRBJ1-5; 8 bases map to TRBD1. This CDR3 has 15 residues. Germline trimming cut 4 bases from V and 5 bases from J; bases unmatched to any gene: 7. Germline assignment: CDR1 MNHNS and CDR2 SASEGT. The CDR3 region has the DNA TGTGCCAGCAGTGCCCAGGGGGCTCCATATCAGCCCCAGCATTTT. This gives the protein CASSAQGAPYQPQHF.

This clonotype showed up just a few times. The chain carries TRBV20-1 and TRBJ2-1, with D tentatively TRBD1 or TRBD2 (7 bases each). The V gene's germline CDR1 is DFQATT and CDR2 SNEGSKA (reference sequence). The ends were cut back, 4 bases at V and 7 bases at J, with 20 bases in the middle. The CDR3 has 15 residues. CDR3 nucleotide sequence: TGCAGTGCTATTATCTCCCCCAGGGGGGGGAATGAGCAGTTCTTC. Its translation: CSAIISPRGGNEQFF.

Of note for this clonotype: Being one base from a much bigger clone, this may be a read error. This chain's CDR3 is CASSALVGDTQYF. Here the CDR3 DNA reads TGTGCCAGCAGCGCACTGGTGGGAGATACGCAGTATTTT. The V and J genes are TRBV7-2 and TRBJ2-3; D uncertain. CDR3 size: 13 residues. Germline V gene lookup returns CDR1 SGHTA and CDR2 FQGNSA. Between the trimmed V and J ends, which lost 5 bases and 5 bases, there was a span of 11 bases.

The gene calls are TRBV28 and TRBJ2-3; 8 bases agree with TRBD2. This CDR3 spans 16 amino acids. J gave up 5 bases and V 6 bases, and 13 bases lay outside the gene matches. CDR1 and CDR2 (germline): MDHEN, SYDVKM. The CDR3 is CASRVPGLGLKDTQYF. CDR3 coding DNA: TGTGCCAGCAGAGTACCGGGACTAGGGCTCAAAGATACGCAGTATTTT.

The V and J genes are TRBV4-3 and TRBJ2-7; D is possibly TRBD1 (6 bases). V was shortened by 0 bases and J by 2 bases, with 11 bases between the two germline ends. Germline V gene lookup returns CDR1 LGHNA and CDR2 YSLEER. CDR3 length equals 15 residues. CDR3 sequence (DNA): TGCGCCAGCAGCCAAGATGAGGGGGTCACCTACGAGCAGTACTTC. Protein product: CASSQDEGVTYEQYF.

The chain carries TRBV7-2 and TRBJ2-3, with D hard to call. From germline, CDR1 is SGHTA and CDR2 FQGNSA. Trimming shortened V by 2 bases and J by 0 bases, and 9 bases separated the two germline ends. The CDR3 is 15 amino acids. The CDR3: CASSLRRSSTDTQYF. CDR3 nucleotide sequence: TGTGCCAGCAGCTTAAGACGCTCTAGCACAGATACGCAGTATTTT.

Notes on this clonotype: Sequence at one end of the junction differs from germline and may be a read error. The CDR3 region is CASSPNRIREIQYF. CDR3 in DNA: TGTGCCAGCAGCCCCAACCGTATCCGAGAGATCCAGTACTTC. The chain recombines TRBV7-8 with TRBJ2-5, with D unclear. This CDR3 comprises 14 residues. Germline CDR1 SGHVS, CDR2 FQNEAQ.

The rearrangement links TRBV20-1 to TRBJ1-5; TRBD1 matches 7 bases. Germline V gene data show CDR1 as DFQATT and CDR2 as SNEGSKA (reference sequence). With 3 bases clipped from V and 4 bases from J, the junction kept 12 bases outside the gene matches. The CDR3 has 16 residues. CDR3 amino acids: CSARNSWTGRNQPQHF. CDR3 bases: TGCAGTGCTAGGAACTCCTGGACAGGTCGAAATCAGCCCCAGCATTTT.

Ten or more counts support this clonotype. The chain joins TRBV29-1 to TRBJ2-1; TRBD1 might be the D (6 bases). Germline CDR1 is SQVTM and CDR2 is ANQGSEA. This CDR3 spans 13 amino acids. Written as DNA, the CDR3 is TGCAGTGATATTACAGGGACCCGCAATGAGCAGTTCTTC. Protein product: CSDITGTRNEQFF.

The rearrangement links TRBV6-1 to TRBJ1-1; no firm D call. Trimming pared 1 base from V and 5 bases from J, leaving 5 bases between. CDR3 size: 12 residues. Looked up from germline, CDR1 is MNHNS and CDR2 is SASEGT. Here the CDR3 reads CASSEGWTEAFF. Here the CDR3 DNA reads TGTGCCAGCAGTGAAGGGTGGACTGAAGCTTTCTTT.

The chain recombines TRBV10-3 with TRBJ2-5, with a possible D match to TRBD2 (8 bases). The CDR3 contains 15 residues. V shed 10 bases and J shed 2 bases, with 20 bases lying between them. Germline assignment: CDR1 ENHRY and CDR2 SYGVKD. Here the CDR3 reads CATSLSGGQQETQYF. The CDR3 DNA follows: TGTGCCACCTCCCTCAGCGGGGGACAGCAAGAGACCCAGTACTTC.

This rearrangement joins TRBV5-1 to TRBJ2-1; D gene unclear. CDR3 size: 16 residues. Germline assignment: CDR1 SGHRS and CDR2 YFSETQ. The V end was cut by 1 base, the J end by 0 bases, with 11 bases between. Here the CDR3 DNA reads TGCGCCAGCAGCTTGTTGGGCTGGAGCTCCTACAATGAGCAGTTCTTC. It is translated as CASSLLGWSSYNEQFF.

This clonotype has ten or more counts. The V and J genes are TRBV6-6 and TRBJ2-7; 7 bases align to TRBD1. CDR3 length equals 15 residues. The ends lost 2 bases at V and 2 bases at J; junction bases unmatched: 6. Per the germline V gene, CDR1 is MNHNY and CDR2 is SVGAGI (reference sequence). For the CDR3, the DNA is TGTGCCAGCAGTTACCCCGGGACAGCGACCTACGAGCAGTACTTC. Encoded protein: CASSYPGTATYEQYF.

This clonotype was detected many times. Here the CDR3 reads CASSYSAGREQFF. The CDR3 nucleotides read TGTGCCAGCAGTTACTCGGCGGGCCGTGAGCAGTTCTTC. The rearrangement uses TRBV6-5 and TRBJ2-1, with a weak D call TRBD2 (5 bases). CDR1 and CDR2 from the germline V gene are MNHEY and SVGAGI. Trimming cost V 0 bases and J 9 bases, with 9 bases left between them. CDR3 size: 13 residues.

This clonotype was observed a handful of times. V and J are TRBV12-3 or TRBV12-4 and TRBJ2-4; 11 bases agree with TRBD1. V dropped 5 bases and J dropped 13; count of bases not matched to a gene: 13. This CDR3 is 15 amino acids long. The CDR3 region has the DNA TGTGCCAGCAGTCCCGGGACAGGGGGATACAATGAGCAGTACTTC. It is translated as CASSPGTGGYNEQYF.